These 28 T cell receptor beta chains came from one sample sequenced in a study of cytomegalovirus exposure and HLA in healthy donors. The PCR contained 60 Vbeta and 13 Jbeta primers. Some clones are missing from TCRdb's copy, which holds only in-frame ones; the method was immunoSEQ multiplex PCR. The sample contains about 160,000 clones, about four fifths of which appear only once. The sequenced material came from PBMCs. The receptors originated from a woman aged 45-59 years in good health and CMV-seronegative.

This chain links TRBV11-2 with TRBJ1-6; 7 bases line up with TRBD1. The CDR3 is made up of 14 amino acids. The germline CDR1 and CDR2 sequences are SGHAT and FQNNGV. V lost 5 bases and J lost 10; bases outside the gene matches: 8. DNA of the CDR3: TGTGCCAGCAGCCGGGACAGTAGCCGGTCACCCCTCCACTTT. Its protein is CASSRDSSRSPLHF.

The V call is TRBV9, the J call TRBJ2-1, with TRBD2 matching over 9 bases. The CDR3 has 15 residues. Germline CDR1 is SGDLS and CDR2 is YYNGEE. The junction had 0 bases not matched to a gene; V was cut back by 0 bases and J by 2 bases. The CDR3 spells CASSVGTSAYNEQFF. CDR3 in DNA: TGTGCCAGCAGCGTAGGGACTAGCGCCTACAATGAGCAGTTCTTC.

This rearrangement joins TRBV9 to TRBJ2-7; possibly TRBD1 for D (5 bases). Germline V gene data show CDR1 as SGDLS and CDR2 as YYNGEE. The CDR3 runs 16 residues. Trimming took off 0 bases at V and 0 bases at J, with 13 bases between the two ends. CDR3 residues: CASSVADSYFSYEQYF. The CDR3 bases are TGTGCCAGCAGCGTAGCTGACAGTTATTTCTCCTACGAGCAGTACTTC.

The chain employs TRBV18 and TRBJ2-6; TRBD1 agrees at 9 bases. The CDR3 is made up of 20 amino acids. Germline-derived CDR1 and CDR2 are KGHSH and LQKENI. V was clipped by 3 bases and J by 1 base; unmatched bases: 13. The CDR3 bases are TGTGCCAGCTCACCGGGACCGGGACAGGGACTTCGATCTGGGGCCAACGTCCTGACTTTC. Protein: CASSPGPGQGLRSGANVLTF.

The V and J genes are TRBV9 and TRBJ2-1, with 10 bases that match TRBD2. V trimming: 0 bases; J trimming: 5 bases; junction bases outside the gene matches: 5. The CDR3 length is 16 residues. The germline V gene encodes CDR1 SGDLS and CDR2 YYNGEE. The CDR3 loop reads CASSVGTAGGNNEQFF. Written as DNA, the CDR3 is TGTGCCAGCAGCGTAGGCACAGCGGGGGGGAACAATGAGCAGTTCTTC.

This clone was seen a few times. CDR3 sequence reads: CASSTRGWSSYNEQFF. CDR3 in DNA: TGTGCCAGCAGCACCCGGGGATGGAGCTCCTACAATGAGCAGTTCTTC. The genes are TRBV7-3 and TRBJ2-1, with D perhaps matching TRBD2 (5 bases). This CDR3 region has 16 residues. The V gene lost 5 bases and the J gene lost 0 bases, with 14 bases spanning the gap. The V gene's germline CDR1 is SGHTA and CDR2 FQGTGA.

V gene TRBV9 combines with J gene TRBJ2-1; 9 bases are a match to TRBD2. This CDR3 comprises 16 residues. V lost 0 bases and J lost 7; bases outside the gene matches: 8. The V gene's germline CDR1 is SGDLS and CDR2 YYNGEE. This CDR3 reads CASSVALAGGDNEQFF. CDR3 sequence (DNA): TGTGCCAGCAGCGTAGCTCTTGCGGGAGGGGATAATGAGCAGTTCTTC. Complete variable domain (other parts from reference TRBV9 and TRBJ2-1): DSGVTQTPKHLITATGQRVTLRCSPRSGDLSVYWYQQSLDQGLQFLIQYYNGEERAKGNILERFSAQQFPDLHSELNLSSLELGDSALYFCASSVALAGGDNEQFFGPGTRLTVL.

The V gene is TRBV5-1, the J gene TRBJ1-1, with D perhaps matching TRBD1 (5 bases). This CDR3 spans 14 amino acids. V was trimmed by 3 bases and J by 4 bases, leaving 13 bases between them. The germline CDR1 and CDR2 sequences are SGHRS and YFSETQ. The chain's CDR3 is CASSSGREGTEAFF. The CDR3 region has the DNA TGCGCCAGCAGCTCAGGCAGGGAGGGCACTGAAGCTTTCTTT.

V gene TRBV15 combines with J gene TRBJ2-5; D uncertain. Deletions cut 0 bases from V and 7 bases from J, with 12 bases between. Germline CDR1 LNHNV, CDR2 YYDKDF (reference sequence). CDR3 length: 14 amino acids. The CDR3, as DNA: TGTGCCACCAGCAGAGATCGTGTTCCGGGGACCCAGTACTTC. Amino acid sequence: CATSRDRVPGTQYF. The variable domain in full, with the rest retrieved from reference TRBV15 and TRBJ2-5, is DAMVIQNPRYQVTQFGKPVTLSCSQTLNHNVMYWYQQKSSQAPKLLFHYYDKDFNNEADTPDNFQSRRPNTSFCFLDIRSPGLGDTAMYLCATSRDRVPGTQYFGPGTRLLVL.

This clone appeared once. The chain combines TRBV28 with TRBJ2-4, with TRBD2 matching 7 bases. V lost 6 bases to trimming and J lost 0 bases; unmatched junction nucleotides: 5. CDR3 size: 15 residues. Germline CDR1 reads MDHEN; CDR2 reads SYDVKM. For the CDR3, the DNA is TGTGCCAGCAGCCCACCGGGGGGAGCCAAAAACATTCAGTACTTC. This encodes CASSPPGGAKNIQYF.

The chain carries TRBV19 and TRBJ2-1, with TRBD2 matching 9 bases. The CDR3 is made up of 15 amino acids. Germline CDR1 and CDR2: LNHDA and SQIVND (reference sequence). V was clipped by 1 base and J by 8 bases; unmatched bases: 6. DNA of the CDR3: TGTGCCAGTAGTATAGGTAGCGGGAGAGTGGATGAGCAGTTCTTC. This translates into CASSIGSGRVDEQFF.

The chain joins TRBV28 to TRBJ1-5, with D uncertain. CDR1 MDHEN and CDR2 SYDVKM come from the germline V gene. The CDR3 covers 16 residues. The ends were cut back, 1 base at V and 7 bases at J, with 17 bases in the middle. The DNA for the CDR3 is TGTGCCAGCAGTTTATTATCAGGCGGGAAGGCACAGCCCCAGCATTTT. Translated: CASSLLSGGKAQPQHF.

On this clone: The junction departs from the called germline gene at one end, perhaps through a read error. The chain is built from TRBV6-1 and TRBJ2-3, with 8 bases that match TRBD2. This CDR3 is built from 14 residues. CDR1 MNHNS and CDR2 SASEGT come from the germline V gene. CDR3 in amino acids: CASSEGLAVDTQYF. The CDR3 bases are TGTGCCAGCAGCGAAGGACTAGCTGTTGATACGCAGTATTTT.

The genes are TRBV6-5 and TRBJ1-2; 7 bases are shared with TRBD1. The CDR3 has 14 amino acids. V lost 2 bases to trimming and J lost 3 bases; unmatched junction nucleotides: 3. CDR1 is MNHEY, CDR2 SVGAGI, per germline. The CDR3 sequence: CASSYLGTDYGYTF. The CDR3 DNA is TGTGCCAGCAGTTACCTTGGGACAGACTATGGCTACACCTTC.

The chain links TRBV7-2 to TRBJ2-1; 12 bases agree with TRBD2. The CDR3 length is 17 residues. V was pared by 1 base and J by 2 bases, with 3 bases of the junction left unmatched. Germline lookup yields CDR1 SGHTA and CDR2 FQGNSA. CDR3 sequence (DNA): TGTGCCAGCAGCTTAGTAGCTAGCGGGAGGGCCTACAATGAGCAGTTCTTC. This translates into CASSLVASGRAYNEQFF.

The chain joins TRBV18 to TRBJ1-5; TRBD1 is a possible D gene (5 bases). This CDR3 contains 19 residues. Germline CDR1 and CDR2: KGHSH and LQKENI. V was shortened by 3 bases and J by 3 bases, with 24 bases between the two germline ends. CDR3 residues: CASSPRGFVAWGDNQPQHF. DNA of the CDR3: TGTGCCAGCTCACCCCGGGGGTTTGTAGCTTGGGGGGACAATCAGCCCCAGCATTTT.

V is TRBV30 and J is TRBJ1-2; TRBD1 aligns across 7 bases. Trimming removed 5 bases from V and 3 bases from J; junction bases left unmatched: 6. Looked up from germline, CDR1 is GTSNPN and CDR2 is SVGIG (reference sequence). This CDR3 has 13 residues. The CDR3 region is CAWASGTDYGYTF. The CDR3 DNA sequence: TGTGCCTGGGCATCCGGGACAGACTATGGCTACACCTTC.

This chain joins TRBV4-2 and TRBJ2-7, with 10 bases aligning to TRBD1. Trimming at V came to 0 bases and at J to 2 bases, leaving 10 bases not matched to a gene. CDR1 LGHNA and CDR2 YNFKEQ come from the germline V gene. There are 18 residues in the CDR3. Here the CDR3 DNA reads TGTGCCAGCAGCCAAGATGACAGGGGGCGCTCCCCCACCTACGAGCAGTACTTC. Translating it yields CASSQDDRGRSPTYEQYF.

The chain carries TRBV4-3 and TRBJ2-5, with 8 bases identical to TRBD1. The CDR3 runs to 15 residues. Germline-derived CDR1 and CDR2 are LGHNA and YSLEER. V lost 0 bases and J lost 4; bases outside the gene matches: 4. CDR3 sequence: CASSQDRRGPETQYF. The CDR3 DNA reads as TGCGCCAGCAGCCAAGATCGCAGGGGGCCAGAGACCCAGTACTTC.

This clone was detected a few times. The chain links TRBV6-1 to TRBJ1-1, with TRBD1 identical over 7 bases. The junction had 14 bases not matched to a gene; V was cut back by 10 bases and J by 6 bases. The CDR3 has 14 amino acids. The germline CDR1 and CDR2 sequences are MNHNS and SASEGT. In nucleotides, the CDR3 is TGTGCCATTAGACAGGGCCCCGAGGGAGCTGAAGCTTTCTTT. Its protein product is CAIRQGPEGAEAFF.

The rearrangement uses TRBV6-5 and TRBJ2-2; D is undetermined. Germline V gene sequence: CDR1 MNHEY, CDR2 SVGAGI. This CDR3 has 14 amino acids. V was cut by 7 bases and J by 0 bases, with 9 bases left in between. In nucleotides, the CDR3 is TGTGCCAGCAAGGAGAGAGCGAACACCGGGGAGCTGTTTTTT. The encoded protein is CASKERANTGELFF.

This CDR3 is CASSYGDTEAFF. The CDR3 bases are TGTGCCAGCAGTTATGGAGACACTGAAGCTTTCTTT. The J gene is TRBJ1-1, the V gene TRBV6-5; no firm D call. The CDR3 is 12 residues long. The V gene's germline CDR1 is MNHEY and CDR2 SVGAGI. V was clipped by 3 bases and J by 3 bases, with 5 bases between them.

This chain joins TRBV11-2 and TRBJ2-1; 9 bases are a match to TRBD2. This CDR3 contains 16 residues. Germline V gives CDR1 SGHAT, CDR2 FQNNGV. V lost 3 bases and J lost 7; bases outside the gene matches: 10. The CDR3 sequence: CASSLMRGGPGNEQFF. The CDR3 DNA follows: TGTGCCAGCAGCTTGATGCGGGGGGGCCCAGGGAATGAGCAGTTCTTC.

This rearrangement joins TRBV6-1 to TRBJ2-7, with D uncertain. The CDR3 runs to 14 residues. CDR1 is MNHNS, CDR2 SASEGT, per germline. Trimming shortened V by 1 base and J by 2 bases, and 9 bases separated the two germline ends. In DNA, the CDR3 is TGTGCCAGCAGTGAAGGCCAGCGACCCTACGAGCAGTACTTC. Translating gives CASSEGQRPYEQYF.

The chain carries TRBV15 and TRBJ1-2; unclear D gene. Looked up from germline, CDR1 is LNHNV and CDR2 is YYDKDF (reference sequence). This CDR3 has 15 residues. Between the trimmed V and J ends, which lost 0 bases and 7 bases, there was a span of 15 bases. The CDR3 spells CATSRDERVYGGYTF. In DNA, the CDR3 is TGTGCCACCAGCAGAGATGAGCGGGTCTATGGTGGCTACACCTTC.

In this sample, this clone turned up once. This chain connects TRBV19 to TRBJ2-7, with a tentative D call TRBD1 (7 bases). Germline CDR1 is LNHDA and CDR2 is SQIVND (reference sequence). This CDR3 is built from 13 residues. V was trimmed by 5 bases and J by 3 bases, leaving 11 bases between them. CDR3 DNA: TGTGCCAGTAGTGGGCAGGGGGGCTACGAGCAGTACTTC. As protein: CASSGQGGYEQYF. Filled out from reference TRBV19 and TRBJ2-7, the complete variable domain reads DGGITQSPKYLFRKEGQNVTLSCEQNLNHDAMYWYRQDPGQGLRLIYYSQIVNDFQKGDIAEGYSVSREKKESFPLTVTSAQKNPTAFYLCASSGQGGYEQYFGPGTRLTVT.

This chain uses TRBV28 with TRBJ2-1; the match to TRBD2 covers 11 bases. The CDR3 spans 16 residues. Trimming at V came to 4 bases and at J to 5 bases, leaving 7 bases not matched to a gene. Germline V CDR1 and CDR2: MDHEN, SYDVKM. This CDR3 is CASSSLGLAENNEQFF. The CDR3 DNA follows: TGTGCCAGCAGTTCCCTGGGACTAGCGGAGAACAATGAGCAGTTCTTC.

The chain is built from TRBV9 and TRBJ1-5; the D is unclear. The germline V gene encodes CDR1 SGDLS and CDR2 YYNGEE. V lost 0 bases and J lost 2, with 6 bases in between. This CDR3 comprises 14 residues. CDR3 DNA: TGTGCCAGCAGCGTAGACGGGGGCAATCAGCCCCAGCATTTT. Its protein product is CASSVDGGNQPQHF.